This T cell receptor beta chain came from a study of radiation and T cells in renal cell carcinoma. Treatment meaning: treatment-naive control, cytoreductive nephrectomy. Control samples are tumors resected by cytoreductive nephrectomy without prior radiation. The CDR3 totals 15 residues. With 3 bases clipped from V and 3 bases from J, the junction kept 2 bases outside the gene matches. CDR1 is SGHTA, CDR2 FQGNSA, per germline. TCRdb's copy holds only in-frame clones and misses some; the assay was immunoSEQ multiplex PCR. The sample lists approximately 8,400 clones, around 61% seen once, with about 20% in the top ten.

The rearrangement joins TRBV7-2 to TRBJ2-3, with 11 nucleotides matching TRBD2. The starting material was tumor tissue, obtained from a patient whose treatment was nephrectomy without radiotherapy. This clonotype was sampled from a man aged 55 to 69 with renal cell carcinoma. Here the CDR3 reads CASSLTSGETDTQYF. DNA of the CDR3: TGTGCCAGCAGCTTGACTAGCGGGGAGACAGATACGCAGTATTTT.